A single sample gave rise to the 32 T cell receptor beta chains below, sequenced in a study of cytomegalovirus exposure and HLA in healthy donors. The PCR was carried out with 60 Vbeta primers and 13 Jbeta primers. The assay was immunoSEQ multiplex PCR, and TCRdb's table has in-frame clones only and misses some. The sample holds some 130,000 clones, 82% seen once. The sample consisted of PBMCs. All receptors derive from a woman in her forties or fifties in good health and CMV-seropositive.

The chain carries TRBV2 and TRBJ1-4; D uncertain. Germline values: CDR1 SNHLY, CDR2 FYNNEI. V dropped 5 bases and J dropped 0 bases, with 16 bases sitting between them. The CDR3 extends over 17 amino acids. The CDR3 DNA follows: TGTGCCAGCAGTAAGCAGGTACCTCAGGCAACTAATGAAAAACTGTTTTTT. Translation gives CASSKQVPQATNEKLFF.

The chain is built from TRBV2 and TRBJ2-7; tentative D call: TRBD1 (6 bases). V lost 4 bases to trimming and J lost 6 bases, with 19 bases between them. CDR3 length: 15 residues. Germline V gene lookup returns CDR1 SNHLY and CDR2 FYNNEI. CDR3 coding DNA: TGTGCCAGCAGTGCGGTACAGGGTAGTTCGGGCGAGCAGTACTTC. It encodes CASSAVQGSSGEQYF.

This clone showed up just a few times. The rearrangement links TRBV5-1 to TRBJ2-7; TRBD2 matches 7 bases. Germline-derived CDR1 and CDR2 are SGHRS and YFSETQ. The CDR3 is made up of 14 amino acids. V was pared by 0 bases and J by 5 bases, with 5 bases of the junction left unmatched. The CDR3 nucleotides are TGCGCCAGCAGCTTGGGTTTCGGGGGGAACGAGCAGTACTTC. Translating gives CASSLGFGGNEQYF.

The chain couples TRBV28 to TRBJ1-2; no clear D. V gave up 3 bases and J gave up 4 bases, with 6 bases separating them. The CDR3 is made up of 12 amino acids. Germline CDR1 and CDR2: MDHEN and SYDVKM. CDR3 amino acids: CASSFRSYGYTF. Written as DNA, the CDR3 is TGTGCCAGCAGTTTTCGGAGCTATGGCTACACCTTC.

Only one count was recorded for this clone. The chain carries TRBV4-1 and TRBJ2-3; D unresolved. The V and J ends lost 1 base and 3 bases respectively, with 14 bases between them. The CDR3 length is 16 residues. In germline, CDR1 is MGHRA, CDR2 YSYEKL. The CDR3 bases are TGCGCCAGCAGCCAAGGAGTTTCTATATCGACAGATACGCAGTATTTT. Protein: CASSQGVSISTDTQYF.

The CDR3 bases are TGCGCCAGCAGCCAAAGGGACTGGGTTGGCTACACCTTC. Its translation: CASSQRDWVGYTF. V gene TRBV4-1 combines with J gene TRBJ1-2, with a weak D call TRBD1 (5 bases). Trimming removed 2 bases at V and 7 bases at J, with 11 bases between. The CDR3 length is 13 residues. Germline-derived CDR1 and CDR2 are MGHRA and YSYEKL.

This clone was counted a few times. This chain uses TRBV19 with TRBJ1-2; D remains ambiguous. The germline CDR1 and CDR2 sequences are LNHDA and SQIVND (reference sequence). The CDR3 loop spans 15 amino acids. Trimming removed 2 bases at V and 5 bases at J, with 15 bases between. CDR3 region: CASSIIFPRSYGYTF. The CDR3 region has the DNA TGTGCCAGTAGTATAATTTTTCCCAGGTCTTATGGCTACACCTTC.

In its sample, this clone was seen once. The gene calls are TRBV30 and TRBJ1-5; no reliable D call. CDR1 and CDR2 (germline): GTSNPN, SVGIG (reference sequence). The CDR3 is made up of 13 amino acids. V dropped 1 base and J dropped 2 bases, with 6 bases sitting between them. The CDR3 reads CAWSDQGNQPQHF. DNA for the CDR3: TGTGCCTGGAGTGACCAGGGCAATCAGCCCCAGCATTTT.

The V gene is TRBV5-4, the J gene TRBJ1-2, with D possibly being TRBD1 (5 bases). The germline gives CDR1 SGHNT, CDR2 YYREEE (reference sequence). There are 15 residues in the CDR3. Trimming shortened V by 0 bases and J by 4 bases, and 13 bases separated the two germline ends. In DNA, the CDR3 is TGTGCCAGCAGCTTGGCGATGTTTGGGGCCTATGGCTACACCTTC. Its translation is CASSLAMFGAYGYTF.

V usage is TRBV7-2 and J usage is TRBJ2-1, with D perhaps TRBD2 (6 bases). Trimming cost V 2 bases and J 4 bases, with 12 bases left between them. The CDR3 is 15 amino acids. Germline-derived CDR1 and CDR2 are SGHTA and FQGNSA. The CDR3 nucleotides are TGTGCCAGCAGCTTACGGTGGGGGGATTACAATGAGCAGTTCTTC. Its protein product is CASSLRWGDYNEQFF.

The gene calls are TRBV5-1 and TRBJ2-4; maybe TRBD2 (6 bases). The V end lost 4 bases, the J end lost 5 bases, and 16 bases lay between the germline ends. The CDR3 runs to 15 residues. The germline V gene encodes CDR1 SGHRS and CDR2 YFSETQ. The CDR3 region has the DNA TGCGCCAGCAGCGCCGTCCCGGGAGTCGAAAACATTCAGTACTTC. The encoded protein is CASSAVPGVENIQYF.

This clone was found once. The CDR3 is CASSPGLASLYEQYF. CDR3 in DNA: TGTGCCAGCAGTCCCGGACTAGCGTCCCTCTACGAGCAGTACTTC. The V gene is TRBV2, the J gene TRBJ2-7, with 9 bases aligning to TRBD2. This CDR3 region has 15 residues. In germline, CDR1 is SNHLY, CDR2 FYNNEI. J gave up 3 bases and V 5 bases, and 8 bases lay outside the gene matches.

V is TRBV5-1 and J is TRBJ1-1, with 7 bases fitting TRBD1. In germline, CDR1 is SGHRS, CDR2 YFSETQ. The CDR3 is 15 amino acids. The V gene end was trimmed by 1 base and the J gene end by 0 bases; junction bases not matched to a gene: 3. The CDR3 DNA reads TGCGCCAGCAGCTTGTTTGGGACAGTGAACACTGAAGCTTTCTTT. As protein: CASSLFGTVNTEAFF.

This chain connects TRBV7-2 to TRBJ2-1; 9 bases match TRBD1. The ends lost 1 base at V and 4 bases at J; junction bases unmatched: 8. This CDR3 is built from 17 residues. CDR1 SGHTA and CDR2 FQGNSA come from the germline V gene. As DNA, the CDR3 is TGTGCCAGCAGCTTAGGGGTCGGGACAGGGTTATACAATGAGCAGTTCTTC. This codes for CASSLGVGTGLYNEQFF.

The chain joins TRBV30 to TRBJ2-6; no reliable D call. V gave up 5 bases and J gave up 0 bases, with 5 bases separating them. This CDR3 contains 13 residues. Per germline, CDR1 GTSNPN and CDR2 SVGIG (reference sequence). The CDR3 sequence: CAWRSSGANVLTF. The CDR3 nucleotides read TGTGCCTGGCGTTCCTCTGGGGCCAACGTCCTGACTTTC.

This clone has only a few counts. CDR3 coding DNA: TGTGCCAGCAGCTCACAGGGTGGGAATCAGCCCCAGCATTTT. Translated, it gives CASSSQGGNQPQHF. V is TRBV7-3 and J is TRBJ1-5, with D tentatively TRBD1 (6 bases). V shed 4 bases and J shed 4 bases, with 11 bases lying between them. The V gene's germline CDR1 is SGHTA and CDR2 FQGTGA. CDR3 length: 14 residues.

This clone was detected only a few times. The chain has TRBV18 and TRBJ2-3, with a possible D match to TRBD2 (5 bases). The ends were cut back, 5 bases at V and 4 bases at J, with 13 bases in the middle. CDR1 is KGHSH, CDR2 LQKENI, per germline. The CDR3 is 14 amino acids. Here the CDR3 reads CASSANSSPDTQYF. In DNA form, the CDR3 reads TGTGCCAGCTCAGCAAACTCTAGCCCAGATACGCAGTATTTT.

This chain links TRBV5-1 with TRBJ2-7; 9 bases align to TRBD1. V lost 0 bases to trimming and J lost 7 bases; unmatched junction nucleotides: 11. Germline V gene sequence: CDR1 SGHRS, CDR2 YFSETQ. CDR3 length: 16 amino acids. CDR3 coding DNA: TGCGCCAGCAGCTTGGGTGCTTTGGGGACAGGGAAGGAGCAGTACTTC. It yields the protein CASSLGALGTGKEQYF.

Concerning this clone itself: Germline is not matched at one junction end, which may reflect a read error. The chain has TRBV5-8 and TRBJ1-2; D is unresolved. This CDR3 region has 11 residues. CDR1 is SGHTS, CDR2 YDEGEE, per germline. The CDR3 bases are TGTGCCAGCAGCTTTTTCCAGGCTAAAGAGTTC. Protein product: CASSFFQAKEF.

There are a few counts of this clone. This chain joins TRBV5-6 and TRBJ1-1; D is unclear. The germline V gene encodes CDR1 SGHDT and CDR2 YYEEEE. This CDR3 is built from 14 residues. Between the trimmed V and J ends, which lost 4 bases and 5 bases, there was a span of 15 bases. The CDR3 region has the DNA TGTGCCAGCAGCACCGTGAACAGCGGTACTGAAGCTTTCTTT. This encodes CASSTVNSGTEAFF.

The chain couples TRBV29-1 to TRBJ1-2; the D is unclear. Germline V gives CDR1 SQVTM, CDR2 ANQGSEA. Trimming pared 4 bases from V and 8 bases from J, leaving 5 bases between. CDR3 length: 9 amino acids. Written as DNA, the CDR3 is TGCAGCGTTGTAAGCGGCTACACCTTC. The encoded protein is CSVVSGYTF.

The rearrangement uses TRBV5-5 and TRBJ2-7; 7 bases are a match to TRBD2. Trimming cost V 0 bases and J 0 bases; bases outside gene matches: 3. The CDR3 sequence is 15 residues long. Looked up from germline, CDR1 is SGHKS and CDR2 is YYEKEE (reference sequence). CDR3 amino acids: CASSLGTRSSYEQYF. The CDR3 coding sequence is TGTGCCAGCAGCTTGGGGACTAGAAGCTCCTACGAGCAGTACTTC.

The chain combines TRBV27 with TRBJ1-1; D is possibly TRBD1 (6 bases). Germline V CDR1 and CDR2: MNHEY, SMNVEV (reference sequence). CDR3 size: 13 residues. V was shortened by 5 bases and J by 1 base, with 8 bases between the two germline ends. DNA for the CDR3: TGTGCCAGCAGTGGACAGAGGAACACTGAAGCTTTCTTT. As protein: CASSGQRNTEAFF.

The chain recombines TRBV6-5 with TRBJ1-3; TRBD1 matches 10 bases. Germline V gene data show CDR1 as MNHEY and CDR2 as SVGAGI. The CDR3 is 13 amino acids. V shed 10 bases, J shed 2 bases, and the junction held 2 bases outside the gene matches. CDR3 sequence (DNA): TGTGCCATCGGACAGGGGGCTGGAAACACCATATATTTT. Translation: CAIGQGAGNTIYF.

J is TRBJ2-3 and V is TRBV5-4, with unresolved D. The CDR3 is 11 amino acids. V lost 3 bases and J lost 4, with 3 bases in between. Germline assignment: CDR1 SGHNT and CDR2 YYREEE (reference sequence). CDR3 in DNA: TGTGCCAGCAGCTCCTCAGATACGCAGTATTTT. This sequence encodes CASSSSDTQYF.

This chain links TRBV14 with TRBJ2-7, with D tentatively TRBD1 (5 bases). Germline assignment: CDR1 SGHDN and CDR2 FVKESK. CDR3 length: 14 amino acids. Trimming stripped 3 bases from V and 2 bases from J, with 11 bases between. DNA for the CDR3: TGTGCCAGCAGCCAGATAGACAGACCCTACGAGCAGTACTTC. Protein product: CASSQIDRPYEQYF. The full variable domain, rest sourced from reference TRBV14 and TRBJ2-7, is EAGVTQFPSHSVIEKGQTVTLRCDPISGHDNLYWYRRVMGKEIKFLLHFVKESKQDESGMPNNRFLAERTGGTYSTLKVQPAELEDSGVYFCASSQIDRPYEQYFGPGTRLTVT.

The rearrangement links TRBV11-2 to TRBJ2-7; TRBD2 matches 7 bases. This CDR3 spans 14 amino acids. Trimming removed 8 bases from V and 0 bases from J; junction bases left unmatched: 7. Germline assignment: CDR1 SGHAT and CDR2 FQNNGV. The CDR3 loop reads CASAREVTSYEQYF. CDR3 coding DNA: TGTGCCAGCGCCCGGGAGGTTACCTCCTACGAGCAGTACTTC.

The chain links TRBV7-9 to TRBJ2-7; 7 nucleotides align to TRBD1. The CDR3 totals 12 residues. Trimming cost V 5 bases and J 7 bases; bases outside gene matches: 5. Germline CDR1 and CDR2: SEHNR and FQNEAQ (reference sequence). The CDR3 region has the DNA TGTGCCAGCAGCCGACAGGACAGGGAGCAGTACTTC. Residues: CASSRQDREQYF.

V and J are TRBV10-3 and TRBJ2-3; 10 positions agree with TRBD2. V dropped 3 bases and J dropped 6; count of bases not matched to a gene: 6. CDR1 ENHRY and CDR2 SYGVKD come from the germline V gene. The CDR3 consists of 15 residues. The CDR3 reads CAISDPSGSSDTQYF. Here the CDR3 DNA reads TGTGCCATCAGTGATCCTAGCGGGAGTTCGGATACGCAGTATTTT.

The rearrangement uses TRBV27 and TRBJ1-6, with TRBD1 as a possible D gene (5 bases). Per germline, CDR1 MNHEY and CDR2 SMNVEV (reference sequence). CDR3 length equals 16 residues. V was clipped by 8 bases and J by 5 bases, with 19 bases between them. The CDR3: CASSPWRAGNNSPLHF. Here the CDR3 DNA reads TGTGCCAGCTCCCCATGGAGGGCAGGGAATAATTCACCCCTCCACTTT.

The chain carries TRBV7-9 and TRBJ2-3; 10 bases map to TRBD2. Per the germline V gene, CDR1 is SEHNR and CDR2 is FQNEAQ (reference sequence). The CDR3 sequence is 15 residues long. The junction had 6 bases not matched to a gene; V was cut back by 5 bases and J by 4 bases. Written as DNA, the CDR3 is TGTGCCAGCAGCCCCCGTCTAGCGGGAGCAGATACGCAGTATTTT. Translating it yields CASSPRLAGADTQYF.

V and J are TRBV7-9 and TRBJ2-7, with D perhaps TRBD2 (5 bases). Germline-derived CDR1 and CDR2 are SEHNR and FQNEAQ (reference sequence). CDR3 length equals 12 residues. V was trimmed by 1 base and J by 5 bases, leaving 6 bases between them. CDR3 bases: TGTGCCAGCAGCTTAGTCGGGGACGAGCAGTACTTC. This codes for CASSLVGDEQYF.